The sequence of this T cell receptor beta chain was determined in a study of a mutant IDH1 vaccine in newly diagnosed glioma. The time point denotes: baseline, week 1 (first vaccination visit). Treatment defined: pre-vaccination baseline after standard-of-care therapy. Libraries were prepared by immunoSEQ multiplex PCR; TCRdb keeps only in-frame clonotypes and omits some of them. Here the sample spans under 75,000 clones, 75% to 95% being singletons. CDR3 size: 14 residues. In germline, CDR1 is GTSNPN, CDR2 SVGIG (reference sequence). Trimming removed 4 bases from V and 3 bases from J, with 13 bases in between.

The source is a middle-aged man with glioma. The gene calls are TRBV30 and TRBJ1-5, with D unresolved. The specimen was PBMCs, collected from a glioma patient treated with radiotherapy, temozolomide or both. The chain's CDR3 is CAWTSVGNNQPQHF. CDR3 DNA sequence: TGTGCCTGGACCTCGGTCGGCAACAATCAGCCCCAGCATTTT. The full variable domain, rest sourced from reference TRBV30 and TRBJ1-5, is SQTIHQWPATLVQPVGSPLSLECTVEGTSNPNLYWYRQAAGRGLQLLFYSVGIGQISSEVPQNLSASRPQDRQFILSSKKLLLSDSGFYLCAWTSVGNNQPQHFGDGTRLSIL.